This TCR beta chain came from a study of blood T cell repertoires in COVID-19. Across the whole study: Nucleic acid was either cDNA or gDNA, and it came from T cells, B-cell-depleted T cells, or PBMCs.

Trimming took 9 bases from V and 6 from J; bases not matched to a gene: 1. The CDR3 has 12 residues. Germline V gives CDR1 ENHRY, CDR2 SYGVKD. The repertoire was sequenced with immunoSEQ multiplex PCR; TCRdb's copy has only in-frame clones and lacks some. The table shows about 140,000 clones, with 79% occurring only once. What was sequenced was peripheral blood. This receptor was taken from a man aged 55 to 70 with acute or convalescent COVID-19. The chain couples TRBV10-3 to TRBJ2-2, with 10 positions matching TRBD1. The CDR3 loop is CAIGQGAGELFF. CDR3 coding DNA: TGTGCCATAGGACAGGGGGCCGGGGAGCTGTTTTTT.